These 3 T cell receptor beta chains were sequenced from one sample in a study of response to subunit inactivated influenza vaccine. TCRdb called the RT-PCR reads again in MiXCR, with one record for every CDR3 protein. The sample comprises around 760,000 distinct CDR3 sequences, 11% to 15% of which are singletons, and less than 9% rests with the top ten. The source was PBMCs from blood, collected around two weeks before vaccination. The receptors shown here come from a man aged 50 to 60 who received an inactivated influenza vaccine.

This clonotype was found a few times. V is TRBV3-1 and J is TRBJ2-7; possibly TRBD1 for D (5 bases). CDR3 size: 13 residues. Trimming cost V 1 base and J 6 bases, with 10 bases left between them. Germline-derived CDR1 and CDR2 are LGHDT and YNNKEL (reference sequence). The DNA of the CDR3 is TGTGCCAGCAGCCAAGGATATGGGGCCGAGCAGTACTTC. Its protein product is CASSQGYGAEQYF.

The gene calls are TRBV7-3 and TRBJ1-3; no clear D. Trimming took 5 bases from V and 1 from J, leaving 18 bases between them. The CDR3 extends over 17 amino acids. From germline, CDR1 is SGHTA and CDR2 FQGTGA. For the CDR3, the DNA is TGTGCCAGCAGCCCCAGCCTGGGGAGGCCATCTGGAAACACCATATATTTT. Amino acids: CASSPSLGRPSGNTIYF.

The rearrangement joins TRBV7-6 to TRBJ2-7, with 13 nucleotides matching TRBD2. Germline V gene sequence: CDR1 SGHVS, CDR2 FNYEAQ. With V trimmed by 4 bases and J by 7 bases, 4 bases remained unmatched. The CDR3 is made up of 14 amino acids. The CDR3 loop is CASSSWTSGGEQYF. In DNA, the CDR3 is TGTGCCAGCAGCTCATGGACTAGCGGGGGTGAGCAGTACTTC.